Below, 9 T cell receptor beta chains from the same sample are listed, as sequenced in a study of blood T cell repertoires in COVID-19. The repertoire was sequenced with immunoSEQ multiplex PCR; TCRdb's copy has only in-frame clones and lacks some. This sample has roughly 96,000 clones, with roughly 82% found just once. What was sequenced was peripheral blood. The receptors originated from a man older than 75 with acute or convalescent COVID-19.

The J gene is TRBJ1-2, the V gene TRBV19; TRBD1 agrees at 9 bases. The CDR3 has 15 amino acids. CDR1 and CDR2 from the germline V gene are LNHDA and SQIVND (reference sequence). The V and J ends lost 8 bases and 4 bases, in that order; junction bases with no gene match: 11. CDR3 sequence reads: CASRPGQGVSYGYTF. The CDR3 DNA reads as TGTGCCAGTCGACCGGGACAGGGTGTATCCTATGGCTACACCTTC. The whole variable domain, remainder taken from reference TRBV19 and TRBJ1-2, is DGGITQSPKYLFRKEGQNVTLSCEQNLNHDAMYWYRQDPGQGLRLIYYSQIVNDFQKGDIAEGYSVSREKKESFPLTVTSAQKNPTAFYLCASRPGQGVSYGYTFGSGTRLTVV.

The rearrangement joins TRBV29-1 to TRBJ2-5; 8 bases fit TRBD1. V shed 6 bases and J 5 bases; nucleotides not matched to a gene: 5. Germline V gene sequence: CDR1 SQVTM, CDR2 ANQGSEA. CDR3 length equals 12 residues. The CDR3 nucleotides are TGCAGCGTACAGGGGGTTGGGGAGACCCAGTACTTC. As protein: CSVQGVGETQYF.

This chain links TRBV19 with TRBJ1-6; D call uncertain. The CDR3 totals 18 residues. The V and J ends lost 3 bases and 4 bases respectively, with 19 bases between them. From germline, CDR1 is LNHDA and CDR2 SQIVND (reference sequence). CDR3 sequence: CASSINSGTANYNSPLHF. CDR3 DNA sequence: TGTGCCAGTAGTATTAACAGCGGTACCGCCAATTATAATTCACCCCTCCACTTT. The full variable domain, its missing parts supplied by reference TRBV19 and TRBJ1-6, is DGGITQSPKYLFRKEGQNVTLSCEQNLNHDAMYWYRQDPGQGLRLIYYSQIVNDFQKGDIAEGYSVSREKKESFPLTVTSAQKNPTAFYLCASSINSGTANYNSPLHFGNGTRLTVT.

The chain's CDR3 is CASSIKLQETQYF. Here the CDR3 DNA reads TGTGCCAGTAGTATCAAGCTACAAGAGACCCAGTACTTC. The chain employs TRBV19 and TRBJ2-5; D gene unclear. Germline V lookup: CDR1 LNHDA, CDR2 SQIVND (reference sequence). The CDR3 contains 13 residues. Trimming took 3 bases from V and 2 from J, leaving 7 bases between them.

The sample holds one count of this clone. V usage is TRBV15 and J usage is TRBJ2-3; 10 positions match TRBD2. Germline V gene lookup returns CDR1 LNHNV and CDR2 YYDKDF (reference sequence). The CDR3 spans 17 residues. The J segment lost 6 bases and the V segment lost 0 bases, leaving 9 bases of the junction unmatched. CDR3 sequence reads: CATSRDGSGGAADTQYF. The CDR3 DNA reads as TGTGCCACCAGCAGAGATGGGAGCGGGGGGGCCGCGGATACGCAGTATTTT.

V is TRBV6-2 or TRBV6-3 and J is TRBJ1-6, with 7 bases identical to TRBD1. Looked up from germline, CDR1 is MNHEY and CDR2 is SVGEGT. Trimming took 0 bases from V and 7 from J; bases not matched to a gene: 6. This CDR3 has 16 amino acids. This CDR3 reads CASSYSGRGRNSPLHF. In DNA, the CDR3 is TGTGCCAGCAGTTACTCAGGCAGGGGGAGGAATTCACCCCTCCACTTT.

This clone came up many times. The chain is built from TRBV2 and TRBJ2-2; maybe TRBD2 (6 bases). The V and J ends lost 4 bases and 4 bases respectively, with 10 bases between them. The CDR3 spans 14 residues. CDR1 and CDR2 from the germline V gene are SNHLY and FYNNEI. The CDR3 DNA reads TGTGCCAGCAGTGGAAGGAGGGGCACCGGGGAGCTGTTTTTT. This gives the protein CASSGRRGTGELFF.

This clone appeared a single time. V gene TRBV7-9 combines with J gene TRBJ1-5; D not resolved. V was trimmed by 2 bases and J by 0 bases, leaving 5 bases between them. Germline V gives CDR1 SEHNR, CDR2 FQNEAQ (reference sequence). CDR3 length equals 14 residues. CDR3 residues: CASSLSSSNQPQHF. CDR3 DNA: TGTGCCAGCAGCTTAAGTAGTAGCAATCAGCCCCAGCATTTT.

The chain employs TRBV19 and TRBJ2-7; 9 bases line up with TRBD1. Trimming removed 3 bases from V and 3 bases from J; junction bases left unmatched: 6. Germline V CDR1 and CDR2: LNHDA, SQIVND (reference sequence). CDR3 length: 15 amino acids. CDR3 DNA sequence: TGTGCCAGTAGTATCAAACAGGGGGCTTTCTACGAGCAGTACTTC. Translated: CASSIKQGAFYEQYF.